What follows are 10 T cell receptor beta chains derived from one specimen sequenced in a study of T cell responses to AZD1222 COVID-19 vaccine. Repertoires were generated with immunoSEQ multiplex PCR, while TCRdb's copy carries only in-frame clones and drops some. Among 100,000 to 150,000 clones listed, about 90% were seen once. The sample was peripheral blood, taken on day 0 of AZD1222 vaccination. These TCRs come from an adult in good health.

The J gene is TRBJ1-3, the V gene TRBV4-1; 7 bases line up with TRBD1. The V and J ends lost 3 bases and 4 bases, in that order; junction bases with no gene match: 12. CDR1 and CDR2 (germline): MGHRA, YSYEKL. This CDR3 comprises 17 residues. CDR3 sequence reads: CASSQTGQVRFGNTIYF. In DNA form, the CDR3 reads TGCGCCAGCAGCCAGACCGGACAGGTTCGTTTCGGAAACACCATATATTTT.

The rearrangement links TRBV5-1 to TRBJ2-6; TRBD1 might be the D (8 bases). Germline CDR1 and CDR2: SGHRS and YFSETQ. The V end lost 8 bases, the J end lost 0 bases, and 15 bases lay between the germline ends. The CDR3 has 16 residues. The CDR3 is CASRQGTTSGANVLTF. Written as DNA, the CDR3 is TGCGCCAGTCGACAGGGGACTACCTCTGGGGCCAACGTCCTGACTTTC.

This sequence joins TRBV5-4 and TRBJ2-1, with TRBD2 matching 10 bases. V shed 1 base, J shed 5 bases, and the junction held 3 bases outside the gene matches. The CDR3 runs 15 residues. Per the germline V gene, CDR1 is SGHNT and CDR2 is YYREEE (reference sequence). Here the CDR3 DNA reads TGTGCCAGCAGCTTGAGTCTAGCGGGAGACAATGAGCAGTTCTTC. As protein: CASSLSLAGDNEQFF.

The gene calls are TRBV6-5 and TRBJ1-2, with 8 bases aligning to TRBD1. The CDR3 has 14 residues. Germline-derived CDR1 and CDR2 are MNHEY and SVGAGI. J lost 7 bases, V lost 0 bases, and 4 bases had no gene match. The CDR3 nucleotides read TGTGCCAGCAGTTACTCGCAGGGGGCGGGTGGCTACACCTTC. This encodes CASSYSQGAGGYTF.

The rearrangement uses TRBV5-1 and TRBJ2-7; D possibly uses TRBD1 or TRBD2 (5 bases each). Trimming took off 1 base at V and 6 bases at J, with 20 bases between the two ends. The germline gives CDR1 SGHRS, CDR2 YFSETQ. This CDR3 region has 16 residues. The CDR3 loop is CASSLKVSPGPSEQYF. As DNA, the CDR3 is TGCGCCAGCAGCTTGAAAGTTTCACCGGGACCTAGCGAGCAGTACTTC.

The chain joins TRBV5-1 to TRBJ1-3; no firm D call. This CDR3 spans 17 amino acids. Trimming pared 1 base from V and 4 bases from J, leaving 18 bases between. Germline CDR1 reads SGHRS; CDR2 reads YFSETQ. CDR3 nucleotide sequence: TGCGCCAGCAGCTTGTATTCTAGCTCGGCCAGCGGAAACACCATATATTTT. Amino acid sequence: CASSLYSSSASGNTIYF.

The count of this clone is one. The rearrangement joins TRBV24-1 to TRBJ1-2; tentatively, D is TRBD1 (5 bases). CDR3 length: 12 residues. Germline V gene data show CDR1 as KGHDR and CDR2 as SFDVKD. V was trimmed by 5 bases and J by 8 bases, leaving 11 bases between them. The CDR3 region has the DNA TGTGCCACCAGTGGGGGGTCTTACGGCTACACCTTC. Translating it yields CATSGGSYGYTF.

The chain uses TRBV28 and TRBJ2-2, with 7 bases aligning to TRBD1. The germline V gene encodes CDR1 MDHEN and CDR2 SYDVKM. This CDR3 has 17 amino acids. V lost 0 bases, J lost 2 bases, and 6 bases stayed unmatched. The CDR3 loop reads CASSLWGQTSNTGELFF. CDR3 DNA sequence: TGTGCCAGCAGTTTATGGGGACAGACAAGTAACACCGGGGAGCTGTTTTTT. Full variable domain (rest looked up from reference TRBV28 and TRBJ2-2): DVKVTQSSRYLVKRTGEKVFLECVQDMDHENMFWYRQDPGLGLRLIYFSYDVKMKEKGDIPEGYSVSREKKERFSLILESASTNQTSMYLCASSLWGQTSNTGELFFGEGSRLTVL.

The chain employs TRBV5-1 and TRBJ2-1; maybe TRBD2 (7 bases). The CDR3 length is 13 residues. The V end was cut by 7 bases, the J end by 8 bases, with 16 bases between. Germline CDR1 is SGHRS and CDR2 is YFSETQ. The CDR3 DNA reads as TGCGCCAGCTTCCGAGGGGGGAGGGATGAGCAGTTCTTC. It codes for CASFRGGRDEQFF.

The chain joins TRBV4-1 to TRBJ1-2; tentatively, D is TRBD1 (5 bases). The CDR3 is 13 amino acids. The V gene's germline CDR1 is MGHRA and CDR2 YSYEKL. Trimming pared 3 bases from V and 8 bases from J, leaving 13 bases between. For the CDR3, the DNA is TGCGCCAGCAGCCACCGGGACTCAGGGGGCTACACCTTC. It codes for CASSHRDSGGYTF.